This is a list of T cell receptor beta chains from one sample in a study of blood T cell repertoires in COVID-19. Sequencing used immunoSEQ multiplex PCR; TCRdb keeps in-frame clones, though not all of them. The profile covers about 70,000 clones, with over 70% appearing a single time and around a sixth taken by the ten largest. The source material was peripheral blood. These receptors were collected from a man aged 70-80 years who had recovered from COVID-19. CDR3s leave out the opening cysteine and the closing phenylalanine or tryptophan.

V gene,J gene,CDR3 protein
TRBV28,TRBJ1-4,ASRGQGWGKLF
TRBV7-8,TRBJ1-2,ASSLVGGDGYT
TRBV5-6,TRBJ1-1,ASSPSHDRVKAF
TRBV10-3,TRBJ1-1,AISDGTHTEAF
TRBV19,TRBJ2-7,ASSTSGTVSYEQY
TRBV12-3/TRBV12-4,TRBJ1-1,ASQEATEAF
TRBV7-2,TRBJ2-7,ASSPRTGIYEQY
TRBV7-2,TRBJ2-7,ASSLRRSGGRDGEQY
TRBV28,TRBJ2-3,ASRDRGWIGRDTQY
TRBV7-9,TRBJ2-7,ASSLRTGVHEQY
TRBV7-2,TRBJ2-7,ASSSGTGRYEQY
TRBV19,TRBJ2-3,ASRGAGDTQY
TRBV29-1,TRBJ1-4,SATKQGPNEKLF
TRBV19,TRBJ1-6,ASSRTGDSPLH
TRBV6-5,TRBJ1-6,ASSYGYRGLNSPLH
TRBV2,TRBJ2-7,ASSGAGTGDSYEQY
TRBV6-5,TRBJ2-7,ASSRRGQGAFEQY
TRBV6-2/TRBV6-3,TRBJ2-1,ASSKTGTTYNEQF
TRBV11-2,TRBJ2-3,ASSPTGATSTDTQY
TRBV28,TRBJ2-7,ASRGQGEVYEQY
TRBV10-2,TRBJ2-7,ASSVAGPPTYEQY
TRBV5-5,TRBJ1-2,ASGVGQGGFYGYT
TRBV6-5,TRBJ2-1,AYGSYNEQF
TRBV27,TRBJ2-1,ASSLRGTSAYNEQF
TRBV9,TRBJ1-4,ASSVEGRGLEKLF
TRBV5-1,TRBJ2-5,ASSLSGSGGETQY
TRBV6-5,TRBJ2-7,ASSYMQGFYEQY
TRBV5-1,TRBJ2-3,ASSSWTSGSGTDTQY
TRBV27,TRBJ2-3,ASNGGNAADTQY
TRBV5-1,TRBJ2-2,ASSPSGENTGELF
TRBV28,TRBJ2-5,ASSQTGAYQETQY
TRBV5-1,TRBJ2-1,ASTPSGGMTAYNEQF
TRBV29-1,TRBJ2-5,SVEGLAEVLWETQY
TRBV9,TRBJ2-2,ASSQNYGTGELF